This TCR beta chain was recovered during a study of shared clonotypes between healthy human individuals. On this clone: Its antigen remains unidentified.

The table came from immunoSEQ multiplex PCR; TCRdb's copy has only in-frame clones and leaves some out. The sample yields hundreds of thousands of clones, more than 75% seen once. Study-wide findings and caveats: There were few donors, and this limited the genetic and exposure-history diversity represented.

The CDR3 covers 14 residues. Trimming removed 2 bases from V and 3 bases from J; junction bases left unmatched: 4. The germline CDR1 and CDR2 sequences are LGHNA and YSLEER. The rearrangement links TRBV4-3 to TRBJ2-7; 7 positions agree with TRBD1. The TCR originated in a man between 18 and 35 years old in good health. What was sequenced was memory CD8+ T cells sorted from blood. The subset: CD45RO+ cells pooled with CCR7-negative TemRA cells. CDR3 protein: CASSQNRGFYEQYF. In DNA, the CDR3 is TGCGCCAGCAGCCAAAACAGGGGATTCTACGAGCAGTACTTC.